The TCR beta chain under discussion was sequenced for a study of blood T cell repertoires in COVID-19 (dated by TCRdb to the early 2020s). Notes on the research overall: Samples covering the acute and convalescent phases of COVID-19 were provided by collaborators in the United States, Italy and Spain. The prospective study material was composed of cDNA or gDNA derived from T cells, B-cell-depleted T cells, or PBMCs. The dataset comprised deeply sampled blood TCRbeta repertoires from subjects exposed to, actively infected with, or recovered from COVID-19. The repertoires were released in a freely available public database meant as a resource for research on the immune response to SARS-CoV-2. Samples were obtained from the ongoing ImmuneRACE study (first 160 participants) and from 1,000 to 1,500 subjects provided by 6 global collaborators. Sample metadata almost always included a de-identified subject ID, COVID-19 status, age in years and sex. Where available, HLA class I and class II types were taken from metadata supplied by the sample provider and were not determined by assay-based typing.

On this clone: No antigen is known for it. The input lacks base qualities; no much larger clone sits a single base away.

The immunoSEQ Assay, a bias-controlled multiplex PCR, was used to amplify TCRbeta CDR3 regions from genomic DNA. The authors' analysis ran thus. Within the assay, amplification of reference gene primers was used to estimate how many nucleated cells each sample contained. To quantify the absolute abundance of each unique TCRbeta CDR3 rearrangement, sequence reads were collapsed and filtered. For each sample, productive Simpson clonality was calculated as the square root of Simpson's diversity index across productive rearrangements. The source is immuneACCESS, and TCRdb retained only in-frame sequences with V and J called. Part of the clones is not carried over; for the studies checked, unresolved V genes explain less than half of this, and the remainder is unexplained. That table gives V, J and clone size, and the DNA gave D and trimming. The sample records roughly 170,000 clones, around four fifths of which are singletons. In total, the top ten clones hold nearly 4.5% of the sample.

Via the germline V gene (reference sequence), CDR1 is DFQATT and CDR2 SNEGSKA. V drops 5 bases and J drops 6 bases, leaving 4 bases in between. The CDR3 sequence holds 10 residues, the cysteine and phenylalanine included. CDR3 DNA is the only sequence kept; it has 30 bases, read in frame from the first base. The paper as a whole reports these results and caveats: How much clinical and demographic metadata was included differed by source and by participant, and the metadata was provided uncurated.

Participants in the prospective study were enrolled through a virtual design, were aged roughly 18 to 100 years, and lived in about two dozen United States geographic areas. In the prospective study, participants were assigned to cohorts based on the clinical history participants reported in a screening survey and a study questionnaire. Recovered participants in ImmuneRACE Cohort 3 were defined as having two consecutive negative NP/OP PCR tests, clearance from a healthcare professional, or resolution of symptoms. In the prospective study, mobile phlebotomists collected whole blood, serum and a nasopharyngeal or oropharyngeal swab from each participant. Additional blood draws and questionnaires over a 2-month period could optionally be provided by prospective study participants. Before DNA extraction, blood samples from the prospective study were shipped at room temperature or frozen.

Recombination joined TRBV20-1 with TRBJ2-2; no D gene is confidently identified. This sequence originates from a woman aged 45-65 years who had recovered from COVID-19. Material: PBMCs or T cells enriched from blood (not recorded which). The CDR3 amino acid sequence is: CSALSGELFF. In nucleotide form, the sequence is TGCAGTGCTCTGTCCGGGGAGCTGTTTTTT.